A single T cell receptor beta chain is shown here with its context. CDR3 length: 19 amino acids. The junction had 14 bases not matched to a gene; V was cut back by 4 bases and J by 0 bases. CDR1 and CDR2 from the germline V gene are MGHRA and YSYEKL. The sample originates from a study of blood T cell repertoires in COVID-19. Study background: Researchers got acute and convalescent COVID-19 samples from the United States, Italy and Spain.

This table comes from immunoSEQ multiplex PCR, and its TCRdb copy is limited to in-frame clones, with some not included. Among approximately 150,000 clones, around four fifths were seen once, and the ten largest hold 10% to 15%. Sequences were obtained from peripheral blood. The rearrangement joins TRBV4-1 to TRBJ1-3, with 8 bases fitting TRBD1. The sequence was obtained from a man in his 70s who had recovered from COVID-19. The CDR3 DNA sequence: TGCGCCAGCAGCCTGTGGGACAGGCGGCGAGGGAGCTCTGGAAACACCATATATTTT. It yields the protein CASSLWDRRRGSSGNTIYF.